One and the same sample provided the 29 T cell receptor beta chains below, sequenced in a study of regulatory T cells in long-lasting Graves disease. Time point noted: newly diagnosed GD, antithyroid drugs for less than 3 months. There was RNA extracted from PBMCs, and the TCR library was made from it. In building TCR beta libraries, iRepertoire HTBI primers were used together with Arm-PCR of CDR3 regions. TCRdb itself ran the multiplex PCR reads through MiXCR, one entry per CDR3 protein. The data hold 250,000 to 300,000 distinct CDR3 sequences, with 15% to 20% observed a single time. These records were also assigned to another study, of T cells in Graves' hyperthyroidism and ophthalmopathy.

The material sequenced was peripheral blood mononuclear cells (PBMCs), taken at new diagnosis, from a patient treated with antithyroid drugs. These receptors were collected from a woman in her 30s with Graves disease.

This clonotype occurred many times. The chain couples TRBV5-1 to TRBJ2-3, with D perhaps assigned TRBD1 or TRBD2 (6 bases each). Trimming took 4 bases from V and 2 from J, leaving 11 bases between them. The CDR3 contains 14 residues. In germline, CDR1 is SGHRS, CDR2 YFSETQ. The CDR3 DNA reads TGCGCCAGCAGCAAGGGGGGACCCACAGATACGCAGTATTTT. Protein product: CASSKGGPTDTQYF.

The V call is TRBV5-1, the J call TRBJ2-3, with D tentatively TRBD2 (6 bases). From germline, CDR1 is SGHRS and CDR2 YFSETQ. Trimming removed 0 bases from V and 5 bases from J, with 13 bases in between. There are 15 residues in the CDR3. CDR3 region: CASSLEGLQGDTQYF. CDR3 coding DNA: TGCGCCAGCAGCTTGGAGGGACTCCAGGGAGATACGCAGTATTTT.

The chain's CDR3 is CASSEAWVETNEKLFF. The CDR3 DNA reads as TGTGCCAGCAGTGAAGCGTGGGTGGAGACTAATGAAAAACTGTTTTTT. The rearrangement uses TRBV2 and TRBJ1-4; D gene ambiguous. The CDR3 runs to 16 residues. CDR1 and CDR2 (germline): SNHLY, FYNNEI. Deletions cut 0 bases from V and 2 bases from J, with 10 bases between.

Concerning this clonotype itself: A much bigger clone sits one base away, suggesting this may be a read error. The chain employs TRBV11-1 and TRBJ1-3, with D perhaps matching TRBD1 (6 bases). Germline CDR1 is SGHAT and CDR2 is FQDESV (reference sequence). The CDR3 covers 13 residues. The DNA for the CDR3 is TGTGCCAACAGCTCCGGGACAGGAAACACCATATATTTT. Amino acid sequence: CANSSGTGNTIYF. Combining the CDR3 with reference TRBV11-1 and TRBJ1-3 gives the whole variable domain EAEVAQSPRYKITEKSQAVAFWCDPISGHATLYWYRQILGQGPELLVQFQDESVVDDSQLPKDRFSAERLKGVDSTLKIQPAELGDSAMYLCANSSGTGNTIYFGEGSWLTVV.

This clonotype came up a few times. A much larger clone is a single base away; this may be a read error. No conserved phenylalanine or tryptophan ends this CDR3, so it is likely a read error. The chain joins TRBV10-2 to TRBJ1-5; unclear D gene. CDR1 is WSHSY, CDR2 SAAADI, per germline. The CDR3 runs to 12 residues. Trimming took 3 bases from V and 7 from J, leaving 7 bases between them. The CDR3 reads CASSEADQPQHS. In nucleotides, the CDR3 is TGCGCCAGCAGTGAAGCGGACCAGCCCCAGCATTCT.

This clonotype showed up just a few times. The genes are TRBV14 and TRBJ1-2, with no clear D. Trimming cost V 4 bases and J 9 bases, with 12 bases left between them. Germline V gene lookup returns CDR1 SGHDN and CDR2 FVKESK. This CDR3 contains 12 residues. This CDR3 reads CASSRGLFSYTF. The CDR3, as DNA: TGTGCCAGCAGCCGAGGACTTTTTAGCTACACCTTC.

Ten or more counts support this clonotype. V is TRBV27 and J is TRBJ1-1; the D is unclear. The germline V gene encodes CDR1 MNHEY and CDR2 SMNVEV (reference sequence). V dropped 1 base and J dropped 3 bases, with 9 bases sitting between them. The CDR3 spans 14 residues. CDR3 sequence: CASSLYIDYTEAFF. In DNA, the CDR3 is TGTGCCAGCAGTTTATACATCGACTACACTGAAGCTTTCTTT.

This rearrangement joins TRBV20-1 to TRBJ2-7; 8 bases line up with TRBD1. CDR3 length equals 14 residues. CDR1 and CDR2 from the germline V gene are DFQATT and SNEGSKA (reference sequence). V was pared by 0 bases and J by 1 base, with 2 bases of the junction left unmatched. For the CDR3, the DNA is TGCAGTGCTAGAGATCGGACAGGGTCCTACGAGCAGTACTTC. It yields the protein CSARDRTGSYEQYF.

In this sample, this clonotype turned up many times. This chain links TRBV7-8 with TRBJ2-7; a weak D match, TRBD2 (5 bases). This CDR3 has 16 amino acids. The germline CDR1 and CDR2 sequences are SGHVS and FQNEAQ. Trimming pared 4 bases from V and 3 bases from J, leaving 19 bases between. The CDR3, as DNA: TGTGCCAGCAGCTCATTCGGGGTACGGGGTGGCTACGAGCAGTACTTC. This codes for CASSSFGVRGGYEQYF.

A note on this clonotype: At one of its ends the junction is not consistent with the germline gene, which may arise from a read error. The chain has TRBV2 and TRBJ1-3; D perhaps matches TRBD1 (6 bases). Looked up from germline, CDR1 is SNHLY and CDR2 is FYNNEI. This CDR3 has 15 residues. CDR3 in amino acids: CASSRTAFSGNAIYF. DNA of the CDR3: TGTGCCAGCAGTAGGACAGCCTTCTCTGGAAACGCCATATATTTT.

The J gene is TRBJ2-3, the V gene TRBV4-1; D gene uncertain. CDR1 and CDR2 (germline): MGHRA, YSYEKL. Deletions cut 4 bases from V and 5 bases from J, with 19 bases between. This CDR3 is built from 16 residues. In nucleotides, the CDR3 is TGCGCCAGCAGCCCCCTGACTGGCTCAGTCAGAGATACGCAGTATTTT. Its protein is CASSPLTGSVRDTQYF.

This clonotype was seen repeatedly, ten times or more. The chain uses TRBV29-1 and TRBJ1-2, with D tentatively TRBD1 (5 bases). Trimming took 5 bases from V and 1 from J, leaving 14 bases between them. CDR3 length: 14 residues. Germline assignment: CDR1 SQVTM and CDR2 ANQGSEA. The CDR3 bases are TGCAGCGTTTTGGGACTGAAGTTTAACTATGGCTACACCTTC. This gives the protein CSVLGLKFNYGYTF. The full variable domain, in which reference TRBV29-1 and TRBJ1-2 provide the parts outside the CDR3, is SAVISQKPSRDICQRGTSLTIQCQVDSQVTMMFWYRQQPGQSLTLIATANQGSEATYESGFVIDKFPISRPNLTFSTLTVSNMSPEDSSIYLCSVLGLKFNYGYTFGSGTRLTVV.

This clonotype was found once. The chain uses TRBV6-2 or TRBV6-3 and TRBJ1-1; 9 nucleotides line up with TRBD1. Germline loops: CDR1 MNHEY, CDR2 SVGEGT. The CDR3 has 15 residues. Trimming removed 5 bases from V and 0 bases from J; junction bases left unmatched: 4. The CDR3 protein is CASSTRTGVNTEAFF. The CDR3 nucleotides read TGTGCCAGCAGTACCCGGACAGGGGTGAACACTGAAGCTTTCTTT.

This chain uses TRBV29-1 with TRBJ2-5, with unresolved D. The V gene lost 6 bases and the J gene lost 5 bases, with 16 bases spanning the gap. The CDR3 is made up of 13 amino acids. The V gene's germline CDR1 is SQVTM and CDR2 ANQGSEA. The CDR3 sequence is CSVMFRVGETQYF. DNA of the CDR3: TGCAGCGTCATGTTTAGGGTGGGCGAGACCCAGTACTTC.

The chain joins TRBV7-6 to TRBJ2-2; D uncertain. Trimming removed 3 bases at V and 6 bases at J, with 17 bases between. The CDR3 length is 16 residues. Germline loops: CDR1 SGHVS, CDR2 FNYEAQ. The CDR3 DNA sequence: TGTGCCAGCAGCTTCGGACCTGGCGAAGAGTCCGGGGAGCTGTTTTTT. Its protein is CASSFGPGEESGELFF.

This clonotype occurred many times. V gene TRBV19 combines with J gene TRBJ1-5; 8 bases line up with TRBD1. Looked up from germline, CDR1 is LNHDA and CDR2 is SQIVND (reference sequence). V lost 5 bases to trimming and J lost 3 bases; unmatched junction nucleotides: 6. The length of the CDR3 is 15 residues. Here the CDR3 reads CASSSTGAHNQPQHF. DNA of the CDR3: TGTGCCAGTAGTTCGACAGGGGCGCACAATCAGCCCCAGCATTTT.

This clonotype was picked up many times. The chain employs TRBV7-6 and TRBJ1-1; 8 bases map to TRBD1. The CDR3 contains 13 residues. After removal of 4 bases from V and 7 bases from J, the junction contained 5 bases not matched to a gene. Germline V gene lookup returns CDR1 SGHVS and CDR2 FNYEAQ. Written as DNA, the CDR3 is TGTGCCAGCAGCTCCGGACAGGGTCTTGAAGCTTTCTTT. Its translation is CASSSGQGLEAFF.

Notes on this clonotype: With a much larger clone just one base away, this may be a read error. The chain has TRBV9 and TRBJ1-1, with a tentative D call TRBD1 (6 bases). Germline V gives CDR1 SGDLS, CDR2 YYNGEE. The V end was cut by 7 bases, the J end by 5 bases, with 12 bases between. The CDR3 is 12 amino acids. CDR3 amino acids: CASGAGVTEAFF. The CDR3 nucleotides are TGTGCCAGCGGGGCAGGGGTTACTGAAGCTTTCTTT.

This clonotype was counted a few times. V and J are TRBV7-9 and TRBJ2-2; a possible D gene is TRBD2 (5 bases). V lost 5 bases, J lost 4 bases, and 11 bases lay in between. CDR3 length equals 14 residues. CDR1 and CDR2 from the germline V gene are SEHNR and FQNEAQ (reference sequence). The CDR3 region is CASSRTRATGELFF. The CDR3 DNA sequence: TGTGCCAGCAGCCGAACGAGGGCCACCGGGGAGCTGTTTTTT.

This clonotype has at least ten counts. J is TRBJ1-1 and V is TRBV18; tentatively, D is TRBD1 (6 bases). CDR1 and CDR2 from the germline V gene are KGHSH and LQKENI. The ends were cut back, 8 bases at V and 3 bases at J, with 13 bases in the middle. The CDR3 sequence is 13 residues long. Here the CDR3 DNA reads TGTGCCAGCCTAAGGGGGTACGACACTGAAGCTTTCTTT. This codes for CASLRGYDTEAFF.

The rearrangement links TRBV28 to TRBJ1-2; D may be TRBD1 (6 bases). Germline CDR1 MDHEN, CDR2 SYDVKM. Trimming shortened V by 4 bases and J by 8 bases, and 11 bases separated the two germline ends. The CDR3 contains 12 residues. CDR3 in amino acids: CASSSGQWGYTF. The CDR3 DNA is TGTGCCAGCAGTTCGGGACAATGGGGCTACACCTTC.

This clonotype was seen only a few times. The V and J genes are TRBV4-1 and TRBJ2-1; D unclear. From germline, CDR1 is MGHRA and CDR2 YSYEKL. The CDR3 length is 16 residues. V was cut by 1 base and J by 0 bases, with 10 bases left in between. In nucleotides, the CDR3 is TGCGCCAGCAGCCAAGTTGAACGGAGCTCCTACAATGAGCAGTTCTTC. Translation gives CASSQVERSSYNEQFF.

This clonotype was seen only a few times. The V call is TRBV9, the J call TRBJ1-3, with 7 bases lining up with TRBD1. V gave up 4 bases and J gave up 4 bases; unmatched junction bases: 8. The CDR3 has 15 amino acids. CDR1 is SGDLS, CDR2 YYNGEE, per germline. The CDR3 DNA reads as TGTGCCAGCAGCACACAGGGGACTTCCGGAAACACCATATATTTT. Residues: CASSTQGTSGNTIYF.

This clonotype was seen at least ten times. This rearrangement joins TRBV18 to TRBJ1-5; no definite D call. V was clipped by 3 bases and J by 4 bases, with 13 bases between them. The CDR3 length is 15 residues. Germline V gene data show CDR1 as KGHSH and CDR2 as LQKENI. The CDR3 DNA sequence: TGTGCCAGCTCACCGAGTCGGGGAGCGAATCAGCCCCAGCATTTT. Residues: CASSPSRGANQPQHF.

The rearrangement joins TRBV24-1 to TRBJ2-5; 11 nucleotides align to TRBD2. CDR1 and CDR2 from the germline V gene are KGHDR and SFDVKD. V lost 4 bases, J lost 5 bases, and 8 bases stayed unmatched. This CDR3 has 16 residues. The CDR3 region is CATSESTSGGLETQYF. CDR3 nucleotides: TGTGCCACCAGTGAGTCAACTAGCGGGGGCCTGGAGACCCAGTACTTC.

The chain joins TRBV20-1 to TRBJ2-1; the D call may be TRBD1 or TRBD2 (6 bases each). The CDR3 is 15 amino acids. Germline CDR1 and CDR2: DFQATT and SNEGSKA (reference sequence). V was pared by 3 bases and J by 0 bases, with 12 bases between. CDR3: CSASGGLTSYNEQFF. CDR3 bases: TGCAGTGCTAGCGGGGGCCTTACCTCCTACAATGAGCAGTTCTTC.

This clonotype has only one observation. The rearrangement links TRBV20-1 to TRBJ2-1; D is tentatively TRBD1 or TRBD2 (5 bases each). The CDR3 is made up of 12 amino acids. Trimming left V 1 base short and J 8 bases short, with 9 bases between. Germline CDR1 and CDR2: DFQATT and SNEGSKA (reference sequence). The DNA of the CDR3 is TGCAGTGCTAGAGGGGACGTGCATGAGCAGTTCTTC. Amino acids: CSARGDVHEQFF.

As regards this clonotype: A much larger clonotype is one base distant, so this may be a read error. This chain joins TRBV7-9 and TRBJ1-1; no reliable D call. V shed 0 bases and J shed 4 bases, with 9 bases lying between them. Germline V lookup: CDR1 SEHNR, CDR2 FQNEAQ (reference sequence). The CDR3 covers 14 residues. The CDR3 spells CASSLALSSTEAFF. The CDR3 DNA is TGTGCCAGCAGCTTAGCGCTGAGTAGCACTGAAGCTTTCTTT.

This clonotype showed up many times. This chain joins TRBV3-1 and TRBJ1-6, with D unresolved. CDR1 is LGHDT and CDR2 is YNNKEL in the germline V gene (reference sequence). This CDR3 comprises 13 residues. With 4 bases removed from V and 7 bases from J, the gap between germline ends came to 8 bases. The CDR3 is CASSPSPNSPLHF. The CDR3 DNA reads TGTGCCAGCAGCCCATCACCAAATTCACCCCTCCACTTT.